Here is one TCR beta chain with its context. No cognate antigen has been identified for it. Per-base qualities were not stored, and no clone one base away is much larger. CDR1 SEHNR and CDR2 FQNEAQ were looked up in the germline V gene (reference sequence). Inclusive of the bounding cysteine and phenylalanine, the CDR3 is 14 residues long. Only CDR3 DNA is held: 42 bases, read in frame from base 1. Trimming removed 2 bases from V and 3 bases from J; the gene matches leave 1 base unexplained. The sample originates from a study of T cell changes during pregnancy in multiple sclerosis (dated by TCRdb to the late 2010s). About the full investigation: The study looked at changes in the T cell repertoire across pregnancy in women with multiple sclerosis.

The library was prepared using the immunoSEQ multiplex PCR assay. TCRdb carries this immuneACCESS record with in-frame sequences only. Its versions omit some clonotypes, under half of them owing to an unresolved V gene in the studies checked, with the rest unexplained. Recorded for this sample are about 57,000 clones; under 95% of them occurred a single time. The ten biggest clones cover roughly 3.5% of the sample. The sequences come from peripheral blood, collected after pregnancy. The TCR sequence derives from a female donor in good health, enrolled as a control in a pregnancy study. The chain employs TRBV7-9 and TRBJ2-3; the central 8 bases match TRBD1. The nucleotide sequence is given as TGTGCCAGCAGCTTAACAGGGGGAACAGATACGCAGTATTTT. Its protein is CASSLTGGTDTQYF. The variable domain in full, with residues beyond the CDR3 obtained from the reference TRBV7-9 and TRBJ2-3 genes, is DTGVSQNPRHKITKRGQNVTFRCDPISEHNRLYWYRQTLGQGPEFLTYFQNEAQLEKSRLLSDRFSAERPKGSFSTLEIQRTEQGDSAMYLCASSLTGGTDTQYFGPGTRLTVL.